These 25 T cell receptor beta chains came from one sample sequenced in a study of T cell repertoires in cytomegalovirus infection. TCRdb used MiXCR to reprocess the reads, holding one entry per CDR3 protein. This sample has about 310,000 distinct CDR3 sequences, with 20% to 25% found just once. Their cognate antigens are unknown. The input for sequencing was cultured PBMCs, taken from culture after CMV antigen stimulation. The receptors derive from a human donor in good health (CMV status not recorded). Some clones in this sample may be carry-over from other donors' samples.

This clonotype has only a few counts. The chain is built from TRBV7-2 and TRBJ1-2; D might be TRBD1 (6 bases). V lost 0 bases to trimming and J lost 6 bases, with 17 bases between them. Germline V gives CDR1 SGHTA, CDR2 FQGNSA. CDR3 length equals 16 residues. CDR3 coding DNA: TGTGCCAGCAGCTTAGCCCTGGCGGGGGGGGCAAATGGCTACACCTTC. It encodes CASSLALAGGANGYTF.

V gene TRBV10-3 combines with J gene TRBJ2-7; unclear D gene. Trimming removed 4 bases at V and 0 bases at J, with 10 bases between. CDR1 is ENHRY, CDR2 SYGVKD, per germline. The CDR3 has 14 residues. The CDR3 DNA reads as TGTGCCATCAGTGTCGCGGAGAGCTCCTACGAGCAGTACGTC. Translated, it gives CAISVAESSYEQYV.

This clonotype came up a few times. The genes are TRBV7-9 and TRBJ2-7; D not resolved. Germline values: CDR1 SEHNR, CDR2 FQNEAQ (reference sequence). Between the trimmed V and J ends, which lost 1 base and 2 bases, there was a span of 9 bases. The CDR3 runs to 14 residues. The CDR3 spells CASSLDEGPYEQYV. The CDR3 nucleotides are TGTGCCAGCAGCTTAGATGAAGGCCCCTACGAGCAGTACGTC.

This chain uses TRBV28 with TRBJ1-2; TRBD1 aligns across 8 bases. This CDR3 has 15 amino acids. Germline assignment: CDR1 MDHEN and CDR2 SYDVKM. The junction had 9 bases not matched to a gene; V was cut back by 5 bases and J by 4 bases. This chain's CDR3 is CASSPLTGGSYGYTF. Written as DNA, the CDR3 is TGTGCCAGCAGTCCTCTAACAGGGGGTAGCTATGGCTACACCTTC.

This clonotype was recorded at least ten times. The rearrangement uses TRBV7-2 and TRBJ2-5, with a possible D match to TRBD2 (6 bases). V was shortened by 1 base and J by 7 bases, with 19 bases between the two germline ends. Germline V gene lookup returns CDR1 SGHTA and CDR2 FQGNSA. This CDR3 has 16 amino acids. In DNA, the CDR3 is TGTGCCAGCAGCTTAGGCGTCAGCGGGTCTCAGGGGACCCAGTACTTC. This codes for CASSLGVSGSQGTQYF.

This clonotype was seen at least ten times. The chain recombines TRBV5-8 with TRBJ2-3; 11 bases align to TRBD2. Germline CDR1 is SGHTS and CDR2 is YDEGEE. This CDR3 is 17 amino acids long. V lost 4 bases and J lost 6; bases outside the gene matches: 13. CDR3 bases: TGTGCCAGCAGCCCAAAAACGACTAGCGGGGCGGGGGATACGCAGTATTTT. Encoded protein: CASSPKTTSGAGDTQYF.

The chain couples TRBV20-1 to TRBJ1-1; perhaps TRBD1 as D (5 bases). V shed 6 bases and J shed 4 bases, with 12 bases lying between them. Germline assignment: CDR1 DFQATT and CDR2 SNEGSKA (reference sequence). CDR3 length equals 12 residues. The CDR3 DNA sequence: TGCAGTGCCAACGGGGGGAGCACTGAAGCTTTCTTT. Translating gives CSANGGSTEAFF.

The chain links TRBV9 to TRBJ1-2; a possible D gene is TRBD1 (6 bases). V was shortened by 0 bases and J by 4 bases, with 13 bases between the two germline ends. This CDR3 contains 15 residues. Germline values: CDR1 SGDLS, CDR2 YYNGEE. CDR3 loop: CASSVDFRGIYGYTF. For the CDR3, the DNA is TGTGCCAGCAGCGTAGATTTCAGGGGAATCTATGGCTACACCTTC.

The CDR3 here is CASSLRVSGGANVLTF. CDR3 bases: TGTGCCAGCAGCTTAAGAGTTTCTGGCGGGGCCAACGTCCTGACTTTC. The chain has TRBV7-9 and TRBJ2-6; D is ambiguous. Between the trimmed V and J ends, which lost 2 bases and 4 bases, there was a span of 12 bases. Germline V lookup: CDR1 SEHNR, CDR2 FQNEAQ (reference sequence). The CDR3 covers 16 residues.

This clonotype was counted ten times or more. The chain combines TRBV28 with TRBJ1-2; D is ambiguous. There are 16 residues in the CDR3. V gave up 6 bases and J gave up 3 bases, with 20 bases separating them. Germline CDR1 MDHEN, CDR2 SYDVKM. The CDR3 sequence: CASSPGLVAGDYGYTF. CDR3 bases: TGTGCCAGCAGCCCCGGCCTGGTAGCCGGCGACTATGGCTACACCTTC.

J is TRBJ1-5 and V is TRBV7-8; tentative D call: TRBD1 (5 bases). Germline V gene sequence: CDR1 SGHVS, CDR2 FQNEAQ. With 0 bases removed from V and 5 bases from J, the gap between germline ends came to 11 bases. There are 15 residues in the CDR3. DNA for the CDR3: TGTGCCAGCAGCTTAGCGAACCCCAGGGATCAGCCCCAGCATTTT. Translating it yields CASSLANPRDQPQHF.

This clonotype was observed at least ten times. The chain recombines TRBV6-2 or TRBV6-3 with TRBJ2-2; TRBD2 matches at 7 bases. The ends lost 5 bases at V and 5 bases at J; junction bases unmatched: 8. CDR1 is MNHEY and CDR2 is SVGEGT in the germline V gene. The CDR3 extends over 15 amino acids. CDR3 in DNA: TGTGCCAGCAGTACCCGAGGAGCGGGAACCGGGGAGCTGTTTTTT. Amino acids: CASSTRGAGTGELFF.

The chain is built from TRBV24-1 and TRBJ2-1, with D hard to call. The CDR3 totals 13 residues. With 3 bases removed from V and 8 bases from J, the gap between germline ends came to 10 bases. Germline lookup yields CDR1 KGHDR and CDR2 SFDVKD. The CDR3 DNA follows: TGTGCCACCAGTGATGGTAGGTTCGATGAGCAGTTCTTC. As protein: CATSDGRFDEQFF.

This clonotype was observed a few times. The V gene is TRBV7-3, the J gene TRBJ2-7, with 9 bases that match TRBD2. CDR3 length: 16 amino acids. The V and J ends lost 2 bases and 7 bases, in that order; junction bases with no gene match: 12. Germline CDR1 and CDR2: SGHTA and FQGTGA. The chain's CDR3 is CASSLSSASGRMEQYF. The CDR3 DNA reads TGTGCCAGCAGCTTATCCTCGGCCAGCGGGAGGATGGAGCAGTACTTC.

This clonotype was seen a handful of times. The genes are TRBV10-3 and TRBJ1-1; D remains unclear. V was trimmed by 3 bases and J by 4 bases, leaving 9 bases between them. CDR3 length equals 13 residues. CDR1 ENHRY and CDR2 SYGVKD come from the germline V gene. In DNA form, the CDR3 reads TGTGCCATCAGTGAATCTGGTATCACTGAAGCTTTCTTT. Encoded protein: CAISESGITEAFF.

This chain uses TRBV9 with TRBJ1-2; 11 nucleotides agree with TRBD1. In germline, CDR1 is SGDLS, CDR2 YYNGEE. V was clipped by 3 bases and J by 1 base; unmatched bases: 11. This CDR3 has 18 amino acids. CDR3 sequence reads: CASSASLGTGGFNYGYTF. The CDR3 DNA is TGTGCCAGCAGCGCAAGCTTGGGGACAGGGGGTTTTAACTATGGCTACACCTTC.

A few counts support this clonotype. This rearrangement joins TRBV7-8 to TRBJ1-1; the D is unclear. CDR1 is SGHVS and CDR2 is FQNEAQ in the germline V gene. V dropped 0 bases and J dropped 3 bases, with 8 bases sitting between them. CDR3 size: 14 residues. CDR3 protein: CASSLAPGYTEAFF. CDR3 DNA: TGTGCCAGCAGCTTAGCCCCGGGGTACACTGAAGCTTTCTTT.

This clonotype was recorded a few times. The J gene is TRBJ2-3, the V gene TRBV25-1; 7 bases map to TRBD1. Germline V gene data show CDR1 as MGHDK and CDR2 as SYGVNS. The V segment lost 4 bases and the J segment 0 bases; nucleotides outside the gene matches: 10. The CDR3 has 17 residues. The CDR3 DNA reads TGTGCCAGCAGTGCTCCGACAGGGAGTACTAGCACAGATACGCAGTATTTT. This translates into CASSAPTGSTSTDTQYF.

The V gene is TRBV5-1, the J gene TRBJ2-2, with 9 bases aligning to TRBD2. Trimming removed 5 bases from V and 1 base from J; junction bases left unmatched: 12. This CDR3 contains 18 residues. The V gene's germline CDR1 is SGHRS and CDR2 YFSETQ. This chain's CDR3 is CASSRFLAGGLNTGELFF. The CDR3 coding sequence is TGCGCCAGCAGTCGGTTCCTCGCGGGAGGGCTGAACACCGGGGAGCTGTTTTTT.

This chain uses TRBV19 with TRBJ1-5; D not certain. Germline V gives CDR1 LNHDA, CDR2 SQIVND (reference sequence). CDR3 length: 13 residues. With 4 bases removed from V and 4 bases from J, the gap between germline ends came to 8 bases. The CDR3 nucleotides read TGTGCCAGTAGTAAGACAACGAATCAGCCCCAGCATTTT. Amino acids: CASSKTTNQPQHF.

Only a few counts were recorded for this clonotype. The chain recombines TRBV6-6 with TRBJ1-1, with a weak D call TRBD1 (6 bases). The germline V gene encodes CDR1 MNHNY and CDR2 SVGAGI (reference sequence). The CDR3 spans 18 residues. V dropped 2 bases and J dropped 1 base, with 20 bases sitting between them. CDR3 DNA: TGTGCCAGCAGTTACGATTACCGTCCGGGACACGCGAACACTGAAGCTTTCTTT. This codes for CASSYDYRPGHANTEAFF.

This clonotype was seen a handful of times. The V call is TRBV5-1, the J call TRBJ1-4; weak D call: TRBD1 (5 bases). The CDR3 spans 14 residues. Germline-derived CDR1 and CDR2 are SGHRS and YFSETQ. The V and J ends lost 0 bases and 8 bases respectively, with 11 bases between them. The CDR3 loop is CASSLARPGEKLFF. The DNA of the CDR3 is TGCGCCAGCAGCTTGGCCAGGCCAGGGGAAAAACTGTTTTTT.

The V call is TRBV27, the J call TRBJ2-1, with 8 bases aligning to TRBD2. J was trimmed by 13 bases and V by 7 bases; bases with no gene match: 12. Per the germline V gene, CDR1 is MNHEY and CDR2 is SMNVEV (reference sequence). The CDR3 runs to 13 residues. The CDR3 nucleotides are TGTGCCAGCAAGGGGAGCGGGAGTAATTTACAGTTCTTC. It translates to CASKGSGSNLQFF.

The sample holds a few counts of this clonotype. V is TRBV14 and J is TRBJ2-3, with 8 positions matching TRBD2. The V segment lost 4 bases and the J segment 4 bases; nucleotides outside the gene matches: 4. Germline lookup yields CDR1 SGHDN and CDR2 FVKESK. The CDR3 is 14 residues long. The CDR3 nucleotides read TGTGCCAGCAGCCGCGGACTAGCATCAGATACGCAGTATTTT. This gives the protein CASSRGLASDTQYF.

This rearrangement joins TRBV7-1 to TRBJ2-2; D ambiguous. TRBV7-1 is an ORF; its function is uncertain. This CDR3 is built from 13 residues. V was clipped by 5 bases and J by 6 bases, with 10 bases between them. The CDR3, as DNA: TGTGCCAGCAGCCCCCTTGAGGCCGGGGAGCTGTTTTTT. Its translation: CASSPLEAGELFF.